The clone carrying this TCR beta chain occurred many times. Its antigen remains unknown. Looked up from germline, CDR1 is MNHNS and CDR2 is SASEGT. V was clipped by 2 bases and J by 5 bases, with 19 bases between them. This CDR3 spans 17 amino acids. This record comes from a study of T cells in Graves' hyperthyroidism and ophthalmopathy. Template material for amplifying TCR beta CDR3 regions consisted of RNA transcripts. With the HTBI primer set, the TCR CDR3 went through a first round of RT-PCR. TCRdb independently ran MiXCR on the multiplex PCR reads; one entry per CDR3 protein. The sample lists approximately 590,000 distinct CDR3 sequences, 15% to 19% seen once, with under 7.5% in the top ten. Study-wide results and limits: Prediction of ophthalmopathy progression came a median approximately 6.5 months pre-onset. Separation of ophthalmopathy from stable hyperthyroidism was achieved by a 13 V-J model.

The sequence derives from a woman younger than 45 with Graves' hyperthyroidism. The chain is built from TRBV6-1 and TRBJ1-5; possibly TRBD1 for D (5 bases). The sequencing sample was made of blood. The CDR3 region has the DNA TGTGCCAGCAGTGAACCCTTTTGGGACGTTTATGATCAGCCCCAGCATTTT. Amino acid sequence: CASSEPFWDVYDQPQHF.